The sequence of this T cell receptor beta chain was determined in a study of blood T cell repertoires in COVID-19 (dated by TCRdb to the early 2020s). Regarding the study in general: Samples covering the acute and convalescent phases of COVID-19 were provided by collaborators in the United States, Italy and Spain. The material from the prospective study consisted of cDNA or gDNA derived from T cells, B-cell-depleted T cells, or PBMCs. Deeply sampled blood TCRbeta repertoires from subjects exposed to, actively infected with, or recovered from COVID-19 were included in the dataset. The repertoires were made available in a free public database intended to serve as a resource for research on the immune response to SARS-CoV-2. Samples were obtained from the ongoing ImmuneRACE study (first 160 participants) and from 950 to 1,500 subjects provided by 6 global collaborators. Sample metadata almost always included a de-identified subject ID, COVID-19 status, age in years and sex. Where HLA class I and class II types were available, the types were taken from metadata supplied by the sample provider, not from assay-based typing. Paper-wide results and their limitations: How much clinical and demographic metadata was included differed by source and by participant, and the metadata was provided uncurated.

The CDR3 covers 13 residues, taking in both the cysteine and the phenylalanine. The sequence is cut down to CDR3 DNA, 39 bases in frame from base 1. For CDR1 and CDR2, the germline V gene (reference sequence) lists LGHDT and YNNKEL. V drops 2 bases and J drops 1 base, leaving 6 bases in between. TCRbeta CDR3 regions were amplified from genomic DNA by means of the immunoSEQ Assay, a bias-controlled multiplex PCR. The paper's processing steps were these. Within the assay, amplification of reference gene primers was used to estimate how many nucleated cells each sample contained. To quantify the absolute abundance of each unique TCRbeta CDR3 rearrangement, sequence reads were collapsed and filtered. For each sample, productive Simpson clonality was calculated as the square root of Simpson's diversity index over productive rearrangements. TCRdb obtained this table from immuneACCESS and retained in-frame rearrangements with V and J assigned. These tables miss some clones; where compared with another copy, unresolved V genes account for less than half of the shortfall, and the remainder is unexplained. From that table come the V and J calls and clone size; the DNA was used to work out D and trimming. Present in this sample are 200,000 to 250,000 clones, around 84% of which were seen just once. The top ten clonotypes cover roughly 13% of the sample.

With regard to this clone: Its binding antigen is unknown. No per-base quality is available; no much larger clone lies one base away.

The collaborating institutions used their own protocols to collect whole blood in K2EDTA tubes. Collaborator samples were shipped for TCRbeta analysis as frozen whole blood, isolated PBMCs, or DNA extracted from either sample type. The rearrangement joined TRBV3-1 (or the pseudogene TRBV3-2) to TRBJ2-7, with TRBD1 perhaps the D gene, on 6 matching bases. Material: peripheral blood. This sequence originates from a human donor in a cohort sampled during active COVID-19. The CDR3 here reads CASSQQGSYEQYF. The nucleotide sequence reads TGTGCCAGCAGCCAACAGGGGTCCTACGAGCAGTACTTC.